What follows are 28 T cell receptor beta chains derived from one specimen sequenced in a study of blood T cell repertoires in COVID-19. Clones were read by immunoSEQ multiplex PCR, and TCRdb kept only the in-frame ones, dropping some. The sample includes some 190,000 clones, more than 70% of them seen just once. Sequenced sample: PBMCs or T cells enriched from blood (not recorded which). These receptors were collected from a man in his forties or fifties with acute COVID-19.

V and J are TRBV2 and TRBJ2-7, with TRBD2 matching over 8 bases. Germline CDR1 reads SNHLY; CDR2 reads FYNNEI. The CDR3 sequence is 14 residues long. The V segment lost 6 bases and the J segment 7 bases; nucleotides outside the gene matches: 11. The CDR3 region has the DNA TGTGCCAGCAGACTAGGACTAGCCCCGAGGGAGCAGTACTTC. Residues: CASRLGLAPREQYF.

CDR3 bases: TGTGCCAGCAGCTTAGGTTTTGGGCACTCTGGAAACACCATATATTTT. This codes for CASSLGFGHSGNTIYF. This chain connects TRBV7-9 to TRBJ1-3; D gene unclear. The V gene's germline CDR1 is SEHNR and CDR2 FQNEAQ (reference sequence). The germline V and J ends were trimmed by 1 base and 0 bases, with 10 bases remaining between them. The CDR3 loop spans 16 amino acids.

The gene calls are TRBV6-5 and TRBJ1-4; no clear D gene. The V gene's germline CDR1 is MNHEY and CDR2 SVGAGI. Trimming pared 0 bases from V and 0 bases from J, leaving 5 bases between. The CDR3 is 15 amino acids. In nucleotides, the CDR3 is TGTGCCAGCAGTTACTCCTTCCCAACTAATGAAAAACTGTTTTTT. Translating gives CASSYSFPTNEKLFF.

The chain recombines TRBV27 with TRBJ2-2; the match to TRBD2 covers 7 bases. The CDR3 totals 16 residues. Losses at the gene ends were 6 bases for V and 2 bases for J; bases not matched to a gene: 9. The germline gives CDR1 MNHEY, CDR2 SMNVEV (reference sequence). The CDR3 is CASRSLLAKNTGELFF. The DNA for the CDR3 is TGTGCCAGCAGGAGCCTACTAGCGAAAAACACCGGGGAGCTGTTTTTT.

This chain uses TRBV12-5 with TRBJ2-5; no clear D gene. This CDR3 is 12 amino acids long. CDR1 is LGHNT, CDR2 FRNRAP, per germline. The ends were cut back, 1 base at V and 9 bases at J, with 9 bases in the middle. CDR3 sequence reads: CASGLDSGPQYF. The DNA of the CDR3 is TGTGCTAGTGGTTTGGATTCGGGTCCCCAGTACTTC.

The chain carries TRBV20-1 and TRBJ2-7, with 14 nucleotides matching TRBD2. V trimming: 3 bases; J trimming: 6 bases; junction bases outside the gene matches: 16. This CDR3 spans 18 amino acids. Germline assignment: CDR1 DFQATT and CDR2 SNEGSKA (reference sequence). CDR3 DNA sequence: TGCAGTGCTAGTCGTCCCGGACTAGCGGGAGGACGGCCCTCCGAGCAGTACTTC. It codes for CSASRPGLAGGRPSEQYF.

V and J are TRBV2 and TRBJ2-7; a possible D gene is TRBD1 (6 bases). The CDR3 is 13 amino acids. CDR1 is SNHLY and CDR2 is FYNNEI in the germline V gene. The V end lost 5 bases, the J end lost 3 bases, and 11 bases lay between the germline ends. The DNA for the CDR3 is TGTGCCAGCAGTCCGACAGGATACTACGAGCAGTACTTC. Protein sequence: CASSPTGYYEQYF.

The rearrangement joins TRBV5-4 to TRBJ1-2; a possible D gene is TRBD1 (5 bases). The CDR3 is 12 amino acids. Germline assignment: CDR1 SGHNT and CDR2 YYREEE (reference sequence). V lost 4 bases and J lost 9, with 13 bases in between. This chain's CDR3 is CASSGDRGSYTF. The CDR3, as DNA: TGTGCCAGCAGCGGGGATCGGGGGAGCTACACCTTC.

The chain joins TRBV6-5 to TRBJ2-7; the match to TRBD2 covers 9 bases. Trimming at V came to 0 bases and at J to 6 bases, leaving 3 bases not matched to a gene. Per the germline V gene, CDR1 is MNHEY and CDR2 is SVGAGI. This CDR3 is built from 14 residues. CDR3 region: CASSYSGTSLEQYF. The CDR3 DNA reads as TGTGCCAGCAGTTACTCAGGGACTAGCCTCGAGCAGTACTTC.

The rearrangement links TRBV28 to TRBJ1-1; D is uncertain. Germline CDR1 and CDR2: MDHEN and SYDVKM. V lost 4 bases and J lost 9, with 15 bases in between. This CDR3 is built from 13 residues. CDR3 nucleotides: TGTGCCAGCAGTTCCCCGAGACACCCTAAAGCTTTCTTT. Amino acid sequence: CASSSPRHPKAFF.

The J gene is TRBJ2-7, the V gene TRBV28; 7 bases are shared with TRBD1. Germline CDR1 and CDR2: MDHEN and SYDVKM. The length of the CDR3 is 15 residues. V lost 6 bases, J lost 6 bases, and 14 bases stayed unmatched. DNA of the CDR3: TGTGCCAGCAGACGAACGGACAGGTCTCTGTTCGAGCAGTACTTC. Translation: CASRRTDRSLFEQYF.

V and J are TRBV6-5 and TRBJ2-1; tentative D call: TRBD1 (7 bases). This CDR3 has 15 residues. Germline V lookup: CDR1 MNHEY, CDR2 SVGAGI. V lost 6 bases and J 10 bases, leaving 22 bases between the germline ends. The CDR3 DNA sequence: TGTGCCAGCAGATTAGGGACAGCCCCGGGACTCGAGCAGTTCTTC. This encodes CASRLGTAPGLEQFF.

This chain connects TRBV28 to TRBJ2-6; TRBD2 might be the D (7 bases). V lost 3 bases to trimming and J lost 0 bases, with 27 bases between them. Germline assignment: CDR1 MDHEN and CDR2 SYDVKM. The CDR3 spans 22 residues. This chain's CDR3 is CASSFPNGGGSQLFSGANVLTF. CDR3 bases: TGTGCCAGCAGTTTTCCCAATGGGGGGGGCAGCCAGCTATTCTCTGGGGCCAACGTCCTGACTTTC.

The chain links TRBV4-3 to TRBJ2-1; TRBD2 agrees at 11 bases. The CDR3 consists of 16 residues. CDR1 and CDR2 (germline): LGHNA, YSLEER. The V and J ends lost 0 bases and 7 bases, in that order; junction bases with no gene match: 5. The CDR3 is CASSQDSGRAWNEQFF. Written as DNA, the CDR3 is TGCGCCAGCAGCCAAGATAGCGGGAGGGCCTGGAATGAGCAGTTCTTC.

This chain connects TRBV5-8 to TRBJ2-3; the match to TRBD1 covers 10 bases. CDR1 SGHTS and CDR2 YDEGEE come from the germline V gene. CDR3 length: 15 residues. V lost 5 bases to trimming and J lost 5 bases; unmatched junction nucleotides: 8. CDR3 sequence (DNA): TGTGCCAGCAGTACCGGGACAGGGGACCAAGATACGCAGTATTTT. This codes for CASSTGTGDQDTQYF.

The CDR3 DNA reads TGTGCCAGCAGCCAAAAGGGGGGGCTTAATCAGCCCCAGCATTTT. This encodes CASSQKGGLNQPQHF. The V call is TRBV3-1 (or the pseudogene TRBV3-2), the J call TRBJ1-5; D possibly corresponds to TRBD1 (6 bases). Trimming pared 2 bases from V and 4 bases from J, leaving 12 bases between. The CDR3 covers 15 residues. CDR1 is LGHDT and CDR2 is YNNKEL in the germline V gene (reference sequence).

The CDR3 nucleotides are TGTGCCAGCAGTTTAACAGGGGGCGCGGGCAATCAGCCCCAGCATTTT. Protein: CASSLTGGAGNQPQHF. The chain combines TRBV6-5 with TRBJ1-5; 9 positions agree with TRBD1. CDR1 is MNHEY, CDR2 SVGAGI, per germline. J gave up 2 bases and V 4 bases, and 6 bases lay outside the gene matches. This CDR3 contains 16 residues.

The DNA for the CDR3 is TGTGCCAGCAGCACGTTTTTGACAACTGGGGCCAACGTCCTGACTTTC. Amino acid sequence: CASSTFLTTGANVLTF. The chain recombines TRBV7-6 with TRBJ2-6; D gene uncertain. This CDR3 region has 16 residues. In germline, CDR1 is SGHVS, CDR2 FNYEAQ. V lost 5 bases to trimming and J lost 2 bases, with 13 bases between them.

The rearrangement joins TRBV18 to TRBJ2-3; 9 bases map to TRBD2. The V segment lost 3 bases and the J segment 2 bases; nucleotides outside the gene matches: 6. The germline V gene has CDR1 KGHSH and CDR2 LQKENI. The CDR3 contains 16 residues. The CDR3 region is CASSPRLADHTDTQYF. CDR3 in DNA: TGTGCCAGCTCACCTCGACTAGCGGACCACACAGATACGCAGTATTTT. Filled out from reference TRBV18 and TRBJ2-3, the complete variable domain reads NAGVMQNPRHLVRRRGQEARLRCSPMKGHSHVYWYRQLPEEGLKFMVYLQKENIIDESGMPKERFSAEFPKEGPSILRIQQVVRGDSAAYFCASSPRLADHTDTQYFGPGTRLTVL.

A single count supports this clone. This chain uses TRBV18 with TRBJ2-1; 15 bases agree with TRBD2. The CDR3 is 14 amino acids. CDR1 is KGHSH and CDR2 is LQKENI in the germline V gene. The V segment lost 4 bases and the J segment 10 bases; nucleotides outside the gene matches: 2. CDR3 in DNA: TGTGCCAGCTCACAGGGACTAGCGGGAGGAGAGCAGTTCTTC. Encoded protein: CASSQGLAGGEQFF.

This chain joins TRBV27 and TRBJ1-6; 8 positions match TRBD1. The CDR3 runs to 16 residues. Germline values: CDR1 MNHEY, CDR2 SMNVEV (reference sequence). The trim removed 7 bases at V and 7 bases at J, leaving 12 bases unmatched. The CDR3: CASNPQGALPNSPLHF. The CDR3 DNA reads as TGTGCCAGCAACCCCCAGGGGGCTCTTCCCAATTCACCCCTCCACTTT.

V and J are TRBV5-5 and TRBJ1-2, with D possibly TRBD1 on 5 matching bases. Trimming removed 0 bases at V and 4 bases at J, with 16 bases between. Germline V CDR1 and CDR2: SGHKS, YYEKEE (reference sequence). CDR3 size: 16 residues. CDR3 loop: CASSLASGGQRYGYTF. For the CDR3, the DNA is TGTGCCAGCAGCTTGGCTTCCGGGGGTCAACGCTATGGCTACACCTTC.

The genes are TRBV29-1 and TRBJ2-1, with 14 positions matching TRBD2. Germline V gene lookup returns CDR1 SQVTM and CDR2 ANQGSEA. This CDR3 has 14 residues. J was trimmed by 5 bases and V by 3 bases; bases with no gene match: 0. CDR3 bases: TGCAGCGTTGAGGGACTAGCGGGAGACAATGAGCAGTTCTTC. Amino acid sequence: CSVEGLAGDNEQFF.

The chain is built from TRBV5-1 and TRBJ1-6, with D tentatively TRBD1 (5 bases). Trimming left V 5 bases short and J 8 bases short, with 17 bases between. The germline V gene encodes CDR1 SGHRS and CDR2 YFSETQ. CDR3 length: 15 residues. CDR3 loop: CASRYITGSDSPLHF. The CDR3, as DNA: TGCGCCAGCAGGTACATCACAGGATCAGATTCACCCCTCCACTTT.

This clone was recorded once. The chain carries TRBV5-1 and TRBJ1-5; 8 positions match TRBD1. V was clipped by 0 bases and J by 4 bases; unmatched bases: 6. CDR1 is SGHRS and CDR2 is YFSETQ in the germline V gene. This CDR3 is built from 16 residues. The CDR3 sequence: CASSLEGQGANQPQHF. The CDR3 DNA is TGCGCCAGCAGCTTGGAAGGGCAGGGGGCAAATCAGCCCCAGCATTTT.

The chain recombines TRBV9 with TRBJ1-3; 9 bases fit TRBD1. V gave up 3 bases and J gave up 9 bases; unmatched junction bases: 13. The CDR3 has 16 amino acids. Germline V gives CDR1 SGDLS, CDR2 YYNGEE. CDR3 DNA sequence: TGTGCCAGCAGCGCAATTACCGGGACAGGGTTTACCACCATATATTTT. Translation gives CASSAITGTGFTTIYF.

The chain employs TRBV4-1 and TRBJ2-7; TRBD2 agrees at 8 bases. The V gene's germline CDR1 is MGHRA and CDR2 YSYEKL. The CDR3 length is 14 residues. The V and J ends lost 3 bases and 3 bases, in that order; junction bases with no gene match: 4. The CDR3 DNA is TGCGCCAGCAGCCATCCGCGGGAGGTCTACGAGCAGTACTTC. It encodes CASSHPREVYEQYF.

A single count supports this clone. The chain carries TRBV28 and TRBJ2-1; D is perhaps TRBD2 (5 bases). The CDR3 has 14 amino acids. Germline V CDR1 and CDR2: MDHEN, SYDVKM. V was clipped by 2 bases and J by 8 bases, with 13 bases between them. CDR3 sequence: CASSLGRAGYEQFF. CDR3 in DNA: TGTGCCAGCAGTTTAGGTCGGGCGGGCTATGAGCAGTTCTTC.